This TCR beta chain was obtained from a study of blood T cell repertoires in COVID-19. Sequenced by immunoSEQ multiplex PCR; TCRdb stores in-frame clones only, minus some. The sample lists around 280,000 clones; 89% were seen once. Trimming removed 0 bases from V and 2 bases from J, with 22 bases in between. The CDR3 is 19 amino acids. Germline assignment: CDR1 MNHEY and CDR2 SVGEGT. The receptor's source is a woman in her thirties or forties who had recovered from COVID-19. This chain links TRBV6-2 or TRBV6-3 with TRBJ1-1, with D maybe TRBD1 (5 bases). Sample: PBMCs or T cells enriched from blood (not recorded which). CDR3 residues: CASSYSRLDKLSLNTEAFF. CDR3 DNA sequence: TGTGCCAGCAGTTACTCTAGATTGGACAAGCTGTCTCTAAACACTGAAGCTTTCTTT.